A single sample gave rise to the 13 T cell receptor beta chains below, sequenced in a study of identical twins. TCRdb itself ran the 5' RACE reads through MiXCR, one entry per CDR3 protein. The sample consists of about 890,000 distinct CDR3 sequences, approximately 13% of them appearing once. The same data also contributed to another study, on yellow fever vaccine responses in identical twins.

Sequencing was carried out using PBMCs. Receptor source: a woman between 18 and 30 years old in good health.

V usage is TRBV7-9 and J usage is TRBJ2-1; TRBD1 matches 9 bases. J gave up 8 bases and V 2 bases, and 10 bases lay outside the gene matches. CDR3 length: 16 residues. Germline-derived CDR1 and CDR2 are SEHNR and FQNEAQ (reference sequence). The CDR3 DNA follows: TGTGCCAGCAGCTTACCCCTCGGGACAGGGATGCATGAGCAGTTCTTC. Its translation is CASSLPLGTGMHEQFF.

In this sample, this clonotype turned up once. The chain combines TRBV11-1 with TRBJ2-3, with TRBD1 matching over 7 bases. The CDR3 length is 20 residues. Trimming at V came to 4 bases and at J to 1 base, leaving 20 bases not matched to a gene. The germline CDR1 and CDR2 sequences are SGHAT and FQDESV (reference sequence). The CDR3 is CASSSPRWGQFPRGTDTQYF. In nucleotides, the CDR3 is TGTGCCAGCAGCTCCCCCCGGTGGGGACAGTTCCCTCGGGGCACAGATACGCAGTATTTT.

This clonotype has more than one count but fewer than ten. The CDR3 here is CASSPARLAGVAETQYF. CDR3 nucleotides: TGTGCCAGCAGCCCCGCTAGGCTAGCGGGAGTTGCTGAGACCCAGTACTTC. The rearrangement links TRBV9 to TRBJ2-5, with TRBD2 matching 10 bases. V was pared by 4 bases and J by 5 bases, with 14 bases of the junction left unmatched. The CDR3 extends over 17 amino acids. The germline gives CDR1 SGDLS, CDR2 YYNGEE.

This chain connects TRBV7-8 to TRBJ2-1; 13 nucleotides align to TRBD2. The CDR3 length is 15 residues. Germline-derived CDR1 and CDR2 are SGHVS and FQNEAQ. The V gene end was trimmed by 3 bases and the J gene end by 6 bases; junction bases not matched to a gene: 2. Written as DNA, the CDR3 is TGTGCCAGCAGCTTGACTAGCGGGAGGCTCAATGAGCAGTTCTTC. Protein: CASSLTSGRLNEQFF.

This chain connects TRBV3-1 to TRBJ2-3; possibly TRBD1 or TRBD2 for D (6 bases each). The V and J ends lost 1 base and 5 bases respectively, with 10 bases between them. The CDR3 is 14 residues long. CDR1 is LGHDT and CDR2 is YNNKEL in the germline V gene (reference sequence). CDR3 bases: TGTGCCAGCAGCCAAGGCAGGGGAGGAGATACGCAGTATTTT. This encodes CASSQGRGGDTQYF.

The rearrangement uses TRBV18 and TRBJ2-7; D uncertain. The germline gives CDR1 KGHSH, CDR2 LQKENI. CDR3 length equals 13 residues. V was cut by 2 bases and J by 3 bases, with 8 bases left in between. The DNA of the CDR3 is TGTGCCAGCTCACCAGAGAATTTCTACGAGCAGTACGTC. Translated: CASSPENFYEQYV.

This clonotype was recorded at least ten times. The chain employs TRBV24-1 and TRBJ2-1; 7 bases line up with TRBD2. Germline lookup yields CDR1 KGHDR and CDR2 SFDVKD. V was pared by 7 bases and J by 6 bases, with 8 bases of the junction left unmatched. This CDR3 is 14 amino acids long. CDR3 sequence reads: CATSASGGTNEQFF. In DNA, the CDR3 is TGTGCCACCAGCGCTAGCGGAGGGACCAATGAGCAGTTCTTC.

This clonotype has a count of ten or more. The chain is built from TRBV20-1 and TRBJ1-1; D is undetermined. This CDR3 has 12 amino acids. Germline values: CDR1 DFQATT, CDR2 SNEGSKA (reference sequence). V gave up 5 bases and J gave up 1 base, with 8 bases separating them. CDR3 region: CSADMSNTEAFF. CDR3 bases: TGCAGTGCTGATATGTCGAACACTGAAGCTTTCTTT.

This clonotype appeared many times. The rearrangement joins TRBV20-1 to TRBJ2-1; 15 positions match TRBD2. With V trimmed by 4 bases and J by 5 bases, 12 bases remained unmatched. Germline CDR1 reads DFQATT; CDR2 reads SNEGSKA (reference sequence). This CDR3 spans 18 amino acids. CDR3 sequence reads: CSANRPGTSGRSDNEQFF. The DNA for the CDR3 is TGCAGTGCTAACCGGCCCGGGACTAGCGGGAGGTCAGACAATGAGCAGTTCTTC.

This clonotype was detected only a few times. This chain connects TRBV11-3 to TRBJ1-6; 7 bases agree with TRBD1. CDR3 length: 15 residues. The junction had 6 bases not matched to a gene; V was cut back by 5 bases and J by 5 bases. Germline lookup yields CDR1 SGHNT and CDR2 YENEEA. The CDR3 spells CASSPSGTDNSPLHF. The CDR3 nucleotides read TGTGCCAGCAGCCCTTCCGGGACAGATAATTCACCCCTCCACTTT.

The chain is built from TRBV11-1 and TRBJ1-6, with D perhaps matching TRBD1 (5 bases). The CDR3 is 19 amino acids. CDR1 is SGHAT and CDR2 is FQDESV in the germline V gene (reference sequence). V was shortened by 3 bases and J by 0 bases, with 18 bases between the two germline ends. CDR3 bases: TGTGCCAGCAGCTTGTCCGGGGCAGGAACCCGCTCCTATAATTCACCCCTCCACTTT. Protein sequence: CASSLSGAGTRSYNSPLHF.

This clonotype was observed many times. This sequence joins TRBV7-2 and TRBJ2-1, with D perhaps being TRBD1 or TRBD2 (5 bases each). V lost 6 bases to trimming and J lost 0 bases, with 15 bases between them. CDR1 is SGHTA and CDR2 is FQGNSA in the germline V gene. CDR3 length: 16 residues. In DNA form, the CDR3 reads TGTGCCAGCAGACCAGGGACCGCAAGCTCCTACAATGAGCAGTTCTTC. As protein: CASRPGTASSYNEQFF.

V usage is TRBV24-1 and J usage is TRBJ2-5, with a tentative D call TRBD1 (6 bases). V was cut by 3 bases and J by 7 bases, with 23 bases left in between. Germline CDR1 KGHDR, CDR2 SFDVKD. The length of the CDR3 is 17 residues. The CDR3 loop is CATSDPTGSWGLGTQYF. As DNA, the CDR3 is TGTGCCACCAGTGATCCTACAGGGTCTTGGGGGCTAGGGACCCAGTACTTC.